This T cell receptor beta chain emerged from a study of response to subunit inactivated influenza vaccine. Regarding the study as a whole: It was suggested by the authors that few new T cells are recruited by each seasonal influenza vaccination.

A word on this clonotype: The antigen remains undetermined.

TCRdb re-derived calls from the RT-PCR reads in MiXCR, one entry per CDR3 protein. The sample lists over 800,000 distinct CDR3 sequences, approximately 22% occurring once. CDR3 length: 15 residues. Germline V CDR1 and CDR2: SGDLS, YYNGEE. With 2 bases removed from V and 4 bases from J, the gap between germline ends came to 12 bases. The chain uses TRBV9 and TRBJ2-2; tentatively, D is TRBD1 or TRBD2 (6 bases each). Sequencing used PBMCs from blood, obtained 5 days after vaccination. This sequence originates from a man over 45 who received an inactivated influenza vaccine. DNA of the CDR3: TGTGCCAGCAGCGTGGGGGGCCTTGGCACCGGGGAGCTGTTTTTT. Amino acid sequence: CASSVGGLGTGELFF. Drawing the rest from reference TRBV9 and TRBJ2-2, the complete variable domain is DSGVTQTPKHLITATGQRVTLRCSPRSGDLSVYWYQQSLDQGLQFLIQYYNGEERAKGNILERFSAQQFPDLHSELNLSSLELGDSALYFCASSVGGLGTGELFFGEGSRLTVL.